This TCR beta chain was retrieved from a study of identical twins. Broader study findings: Out-of-frame alpha sequences shared between twins exhibited an excess of low generation probability. Beta clonotypes that were abundant in cord blood contained fewer insertions, a pattern absent from memory repertoires.

Points on this clonotype: The antigen is not known.

TCRdb re-derived calls from the 5' RACE reads in MiXCR, one entry per CDR3 protein. Here the sample spans roughly 770,000 distinct CDR3 sequences, 15% to 20% being singletons. Germline CDR1 and CDR2: SNHLY and FYNNEI. The V and J ends lost 7 bases and 0 bases respectively, with 9 bases between them. This CDR3 is built from 13 residues. The same sample was also studied in work on T cells expressing NK-cell markers. That work contributes: Sorted CD3+CD56+NKG2C+, CD3+CD56+NKG2C- and CD3+CD56-NKG2C+ T cells supplied TCR beta repertoires. Whether expanded NKG2C+ T cell clones recognized HCMV stayed uncertain.

Sequenced: PBMCs. This clonotype was obtained from a woman under 30 in good health. The rearrangement joins TRBV2 to TRBJ1-1; D remains ambiguous. CDR3 protein: CASKDGVNTEAFF. The DNA of the CDR3 is TGTGCCAGCAAGGATGGGGTGAACACTGAAGCTTTCTTT.